This T cell receptor beta chain was recorded in a study of graft-versus-host responses after intestinal transplantation. Study in general: Among the recipients, all got anti-thymocyte globulin induction and then tacrolimus and steroids for roughly three years.

Notes on this clone: Its antigen remains unknown.

Only in-frame clones appear in the TCRdb table, and some are missing; sequencing was by immunoSEQ multiplex PCR. The sample has 110,000 to 150,000 clones, around 90% seen once. This CDR3 contains 16 residues. V shed 6 bases, J shed 3 bases, and the junction held 11 bases outside the gene matches. Per germline, CDR1 MNHEY and CDR2 SMNVEV (reference sequence). The clonotype originates from a human donor who received an intestinal transplant. Sequences were derived from unstimulated CD4+ T cells sorted from spleen or lymph node cells, sampled before intestinal transplant. This chain connects TRBV27 to TRBJ2-7; 10 nucleotides agree with TRBD1. Here the CDR3 reads CASRRGARDRGYEQYF. CDR3 DNA: TGTGCCAGCAGAAGAGGGGCCCGGGACAGGGGCTACGAGCAGTACTTC.